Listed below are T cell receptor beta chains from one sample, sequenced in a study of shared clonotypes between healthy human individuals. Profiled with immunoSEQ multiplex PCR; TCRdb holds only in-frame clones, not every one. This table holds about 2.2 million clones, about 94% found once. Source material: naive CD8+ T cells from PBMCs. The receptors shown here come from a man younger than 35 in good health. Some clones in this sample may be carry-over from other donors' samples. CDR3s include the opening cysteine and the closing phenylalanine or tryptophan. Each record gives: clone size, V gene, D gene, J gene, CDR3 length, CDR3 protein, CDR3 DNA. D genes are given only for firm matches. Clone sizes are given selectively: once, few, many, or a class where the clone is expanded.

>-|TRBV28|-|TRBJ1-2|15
CASSLFQDRNYGYTF
TGTGCCAGCAGTTTATTCCAGGACCGCAACTATGGCTACACCTTC
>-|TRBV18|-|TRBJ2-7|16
CASSPSLTAAAYEQYF
TGTGCCAGCTCACCAAGTCTGACGGCCGCAGCCTACGAGCAGTACTTC
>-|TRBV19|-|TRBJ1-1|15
CASRTPPGSGAEAFF
TGTGCCAGTAGGACCCCTCCAGGGAGTGGTGCTGAAGCTTTCTTT
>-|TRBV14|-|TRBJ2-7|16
CASSAPLAVGGYEQYF
TGTGCCAGCAGCGCTCCACTAGCTGTTGGGGGCTACGAGCAGTACTTC
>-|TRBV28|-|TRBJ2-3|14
CASSLGTPTDTQYF
TGTGCCAGCAGTCTTGGGACACCGACAGATACGCAGTATTTT
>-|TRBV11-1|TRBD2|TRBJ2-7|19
CASSLPVGLARTWVVEQYF
TGTGCCAGCAGCTTACCCGTGGGACTAGCCAGGACTTGGGTCGTCGAGCAGTACTTC
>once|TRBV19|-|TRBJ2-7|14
CASSDEGLSYEQYF
TGTGCCAGTAGTGATGAGGGGCTGTCCTACGAGCAGTACTTC
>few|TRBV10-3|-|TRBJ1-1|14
CAISESLTVTEAFF
TGTGCCATCAGTGAGTCATTGACAGTCACTGAAGCTTTCTTT
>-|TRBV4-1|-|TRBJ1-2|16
CASSRLSPQGFTGYTF
TGCGCCAGCAGCCGACTAAGCCCCCAGGGGTTTACTGGCTACACCTTC
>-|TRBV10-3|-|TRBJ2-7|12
CATGSGYYEQYF
TGTGCCACGGGCAGTGGGTACTACGAGCAGTACTTC
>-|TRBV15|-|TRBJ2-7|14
CATSSPGLHYEQYF
TGTGCCACCAGCAGTCCGGGACTTCACTACGAGCAGTACTTC
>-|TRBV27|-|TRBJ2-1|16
CASSLSAKSSYNEQFF
TGTGCCAGCAGTTTATCGGCAAAGAGCTCCTACAATGAGCAGTTCTTC
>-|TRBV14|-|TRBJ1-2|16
CASSHLGGPLNYGYTF
TGTGCCAGCAGCCACCTCGGAGGGCCTCTTAACTATGGCTACACCTTC
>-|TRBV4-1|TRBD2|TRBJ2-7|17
CASSPRASGRAWYEQYF
TGCGCCAGCAGCCCCCGGGCTAGCGGGAGGGCCTGGTACGAGCAGTACTTC
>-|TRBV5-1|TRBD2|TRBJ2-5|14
CASSLGGLAGVQYF
TGCGCCAGCAGCTTGGGGGGACTAGCGGGAGTCCAGTACTTC
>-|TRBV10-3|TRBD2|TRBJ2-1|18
CAISDYAASGSSYNEQFF
TGTGCCATCAGTGATTACGCGGCTAGCGGGAGCTCCTACAATGAGCAGTTCTTC
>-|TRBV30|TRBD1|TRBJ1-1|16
CAWGATGGLSRTEAFF
TGTGCCTGGGGAGCGACAGGGGGGTTGAGTAGGACTGAAGCTTTCTTT
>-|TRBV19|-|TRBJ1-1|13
CATRGQSNTEAFF
TGTGCGACGAGAGGACAGTCGAACACTGAAGCTTTCTTT
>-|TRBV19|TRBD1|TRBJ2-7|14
CASSFGTGGYEQYF
TGTGCCAGTAGCTTCGGGACAGGGGGGTACGAGCAGTACTTC
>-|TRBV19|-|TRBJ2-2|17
CASSIAVTLENTGELFF
TGTGCCAGTAGTATAGCAGTGACATTGGAGAACACCGGGGAGCTGTTTTTT
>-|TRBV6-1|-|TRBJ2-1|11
CASGAYNEQFF
TGTGCCAGCGGGGCCTACAATGAGCAGTTCTTC
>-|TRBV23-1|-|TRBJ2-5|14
CATVSPPGRETQYF
TGCGCCACCGTATCTCCACCGGGGCGCGAGACCCAGTACTTC
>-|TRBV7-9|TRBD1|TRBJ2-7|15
CASSSNSGQSYEQYF
TGTGCCAGCAGCTCAAACTCGGGACAGTCCTACGAGCAGTACTTC
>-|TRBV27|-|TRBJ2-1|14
CASSLFGNYNEQFF
TGTGCCAGCAGTTTGTTTGGGAACTACAATGAGCAGTTCTTC
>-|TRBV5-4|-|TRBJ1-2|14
CASSPTIREYGYTF
TGTGCCAGCAGCCCCACGATTAGGGAGTATGGCTACACCTTC
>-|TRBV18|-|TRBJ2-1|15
CASSPKTGSYNEQFF
TGTGCCAGCTCACCTAAAACCGGTTCCTACAATGAGCAGTTCTTC
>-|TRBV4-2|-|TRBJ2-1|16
CASSQGAGLSYNEQFF
TGTGCCAGCAGCCAAGGGGCGGGACTGTCCTACAATGAGCAGTTCTTC
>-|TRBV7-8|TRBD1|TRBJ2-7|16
CASSRNARTGVHEQYF
TGTGCCAGCAGCAGAAATGCCCGGACAGGGGTCCACGAGCAGTACTTC
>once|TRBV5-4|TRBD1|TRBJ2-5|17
CASSLRQGAMYQETQYF
TGTGCCAGCAGCTTGAGACAGGGGGCCATGTACCAAGAGACCCAGTACTTC
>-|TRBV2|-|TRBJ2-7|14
CASSEALMAYEQYF
TGTGCCAGCAGTGAAGCCCTTATGGCCTACGAGCAGTACTTC
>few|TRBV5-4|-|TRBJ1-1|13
CASSPAGGTEAFF
TGTGCCAGCAGCCCCGCTGGGGGGACTGAAGCTTTCTTT
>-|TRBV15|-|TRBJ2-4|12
CATSEPKNIQYF
TGTGCCACCAGCGAGCCCAAAAACATTCAGTACTTC
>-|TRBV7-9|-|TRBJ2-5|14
CASSPYAPRETQYF
TGTGCCAGCAGCCCTTATGCACCTCGAGAGACCCAGTACTTC
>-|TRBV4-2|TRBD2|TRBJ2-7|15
CASSQDVGEGREQYF
TGTGCCAGCAGCCAAGATGTGGGGGAGGGGAGGGAGCAGTACTTC
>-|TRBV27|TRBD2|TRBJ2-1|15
CASSLSAGVYNEQFF
TGTGCCAGCAGTTTATCGGCGGGAGTGTACAATGAGCAGTTCTTC
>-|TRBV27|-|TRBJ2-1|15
CASSSRSSSYNEQFF
TGTGCCAGCAGTTCACGATCGAGCTCCTACAATGAGCAGTTCTTC
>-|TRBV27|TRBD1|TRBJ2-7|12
CASSSTGDEQYF
TGTGCCAGCAGTTCGACAGGGGACGAGCAGTACTTC
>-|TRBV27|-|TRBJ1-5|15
CASSLYSGSNQPQHF
TGTGCCAGCAGTTTGTATAGCGGGAGCAATCAGCCCCAGCATTTT
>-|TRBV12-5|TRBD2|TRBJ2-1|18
CASGWTSGRVDTFNEQFF
TGTGCTAGTGGTTGGACTAGCGGGAGGGTCGATACTTTCAATGAGCAGTTCTTC
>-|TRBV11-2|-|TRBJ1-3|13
CASSSIRGNTIYF
TGTGCCAGCAGCTCCATTAGGGGAAACACCATATATTTT
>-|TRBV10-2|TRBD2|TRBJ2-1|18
CASDPAGGPISSYNEQFF
TGCGCCAGCGATCCAGCGGGAGGACCAATAAGCTCCTACAATGAGCAGTTCTTC
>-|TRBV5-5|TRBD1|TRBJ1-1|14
CASSSGTGSPEAFF
TGTGCCAGCAGCTCCGGGACAGGGTCCCCTGAAGCTTTCTTT
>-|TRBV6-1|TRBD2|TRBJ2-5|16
CASSEGPSGRRETQYF
TGTGCCAGCAGTGAAGGGCCTAGCGGGAGGCGAGAGACCCAGTACTTC
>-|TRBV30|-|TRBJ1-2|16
CAWTPSWGSGGYGYTF
TGTGCCTGGACCCCTTCATGGGGTTCGGGTGGCTATGGCTACACCTTC
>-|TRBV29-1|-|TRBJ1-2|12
CSVLPANHGYTF
TGCAGCGTTCTCCCTGCGAACCACGGCTACACCTTC
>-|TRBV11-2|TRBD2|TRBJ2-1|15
CATSPGGLAGDEQFF
TGTGCCACCTCCCCGGGTGGGCTAGCGGGAGATGAGCAGTTCTTC
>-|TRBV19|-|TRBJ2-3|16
CASSILGGRGTDTQYF
TGTGCCAGTAGTATACTTGGGGGCCGGGGCACAGATACGCAGTATTTT
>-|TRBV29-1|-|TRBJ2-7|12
CSVASNYYEQYF
TGCAGCGTTGCTTCCAATTACTACGAGCAGTACTTC
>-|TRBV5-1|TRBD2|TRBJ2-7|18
CASSLAGSGSPSFGEQYF
TGCGCCAGCAGCTTGGCCGGGAGCGGGAGTCCCTCTTTTGGTGAGCAGTACTTC
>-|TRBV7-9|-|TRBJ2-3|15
CASSSKGLLADTQYF
TGTGCCAGCAGCAGCAAGGGCCTCTTAGCAGATACGCAGTATTTT
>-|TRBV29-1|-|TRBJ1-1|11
CSARDNVEAFF
TGCAGCGCCCGGGACAACGTAGAAGCTTTCTTT
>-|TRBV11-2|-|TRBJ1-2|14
CASSLARGDYGYTF
TGTGCCAGCAGCTTAGCCCGGGGCGACTATGGCTACACCTTC